Sequencing of this TCR beta chain was carried out in a study of early T cells in non-severe SARS-CoV-2 infection. In the study overall: The sequenced material was bulk RNA from unsorted whole blood, and its chains were unpaired.

MiXCR, run by TCRdb on the 5' RACE reads, gives a single entry per CDR3 protein. Among some 80,000 distinct CDR3 sequences listed, about 13% were seen once. This clonotype was detected only a few times. Germline V gene data show CDR1 as SGHNT and CDR2 as YYREEE (reference sequence). V dropped 0 bases and J dropped 8; count of bases not matched to a gene: 11. The CDR3 covers 16 residues. This clonotype was obtained from an adult who was a healthcare worker with PCR-confirmed SARS-CoV-2 infection or an uninfected control (not recorded which). The chain combines TRBV5-4 with TRBJ2-1; the match to TRBD2 covers 7 bases. The material sequenced was whole blood. The CDR3, as DNA: TGTGCCAGCAGCTTGGGGGCGGGGGTTGCAGTCTATGAGCAGTTCTTC. It specifies CASSLGAGVAVYEQFF.